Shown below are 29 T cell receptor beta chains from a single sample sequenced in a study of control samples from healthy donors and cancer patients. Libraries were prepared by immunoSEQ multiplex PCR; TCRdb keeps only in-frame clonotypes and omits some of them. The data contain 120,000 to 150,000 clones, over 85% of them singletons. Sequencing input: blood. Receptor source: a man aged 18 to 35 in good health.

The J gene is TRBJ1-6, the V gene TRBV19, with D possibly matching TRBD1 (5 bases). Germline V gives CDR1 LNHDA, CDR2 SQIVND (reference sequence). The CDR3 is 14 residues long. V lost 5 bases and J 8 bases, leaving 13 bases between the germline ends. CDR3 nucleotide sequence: TGTGCCAGTAGTCCGACCCCGGGGGATTCACCCCTCCACTTT. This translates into CASSPTPGDSPLHF.

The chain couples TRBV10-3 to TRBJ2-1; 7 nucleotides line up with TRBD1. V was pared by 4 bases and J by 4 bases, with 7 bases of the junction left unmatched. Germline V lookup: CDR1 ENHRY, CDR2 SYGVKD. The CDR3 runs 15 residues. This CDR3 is CAISAREQGYNEQFF. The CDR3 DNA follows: TGTGCCATCAGTGCCAGAGAACAGGGGTACAATGAGCAGTTCTTC.

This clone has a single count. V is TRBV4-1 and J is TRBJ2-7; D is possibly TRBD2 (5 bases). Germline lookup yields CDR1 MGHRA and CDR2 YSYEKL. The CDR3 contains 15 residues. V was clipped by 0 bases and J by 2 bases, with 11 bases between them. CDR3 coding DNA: TGCGCCAGCAGCCAAGAAAAGGAGGCTACCTACGAGCAGTACTTC. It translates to CASSQEKEATYEQYF.

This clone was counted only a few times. The CDR3 DNA reads as TGTGCCAGCAGTATTCAGGGGCTGAACACTGAAGCTTTCTTT. It encodes CASSIQGLNTEAFF. The V and J genes are TRBV28 and TRBJ1-1; tentative D call: TRBD1 (6 bases). The V end was cut by 5 bases, the J end by 0 bases, with 10 bases between. The CDR3 spans 14 residues. Germline-derived CDR1 and CDR2 are MDHEN and SYDVKM.

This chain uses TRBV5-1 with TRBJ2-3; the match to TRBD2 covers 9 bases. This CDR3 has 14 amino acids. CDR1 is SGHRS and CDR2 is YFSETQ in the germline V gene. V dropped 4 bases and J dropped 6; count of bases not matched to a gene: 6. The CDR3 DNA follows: TGCGCCAGCAGCGCCGGGACTAGCAGTGATACGCAGTATTTT. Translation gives CASSAGTSSDTQYF.

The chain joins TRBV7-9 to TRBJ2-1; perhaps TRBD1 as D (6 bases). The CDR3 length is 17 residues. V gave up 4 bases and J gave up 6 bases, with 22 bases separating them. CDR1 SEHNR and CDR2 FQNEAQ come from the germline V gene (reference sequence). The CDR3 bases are TGTGCCAGCAGCTCCGAAAGTATACAGGGAATGTCCAATGAGCAGTTCTTC. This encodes CASSSESIQGMSNEQFF. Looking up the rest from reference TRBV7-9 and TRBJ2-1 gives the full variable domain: DTGVSQNPRHKITKRGQNVTFRCDPISEHNRLYWYRQTLGQGPEFLTYFQNEAQLEKSRLLSDRFSAERPKGSFSTLEIQRTEQGDSAMYLCASSSESIQGMSNEQFFGPGTRLTVL.

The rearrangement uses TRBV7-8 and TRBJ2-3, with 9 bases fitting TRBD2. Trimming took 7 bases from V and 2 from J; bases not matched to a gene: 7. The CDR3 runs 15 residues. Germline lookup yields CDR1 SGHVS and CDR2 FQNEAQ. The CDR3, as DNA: TGTGCCAGCACCTATAGCGGGAGTACCACAGATACGCAGTATTTT. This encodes CASTYSGSTTDTQYF. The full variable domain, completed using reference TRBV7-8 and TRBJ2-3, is GAGVSQSPRYKVAKRGQDVALRCDPISGHVSLFWYQQALGQGPEFLTYFQNEAQLDKSGLPSDRFFAERPEGSVSTLKIQRTQQEDSAVYLCASTYSGSTTDTQYFGPGTRLTVL.

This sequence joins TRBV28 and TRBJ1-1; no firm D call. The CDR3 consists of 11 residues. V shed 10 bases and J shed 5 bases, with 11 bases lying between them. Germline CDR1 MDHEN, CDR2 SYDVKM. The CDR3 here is CATSKETEAFF. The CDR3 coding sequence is TGTGCCACCTCAAAGGAGACTGAAGCTTTCTTT.

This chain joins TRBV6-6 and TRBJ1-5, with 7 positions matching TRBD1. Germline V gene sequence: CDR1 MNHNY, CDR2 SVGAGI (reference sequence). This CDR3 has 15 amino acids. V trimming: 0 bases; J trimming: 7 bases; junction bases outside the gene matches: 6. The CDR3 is CASSYSLDRVQPQHF. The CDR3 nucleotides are TGTGCCAGCAGTTACTCCCTAGACAGGGTACAGCCCCAGCATTTT.

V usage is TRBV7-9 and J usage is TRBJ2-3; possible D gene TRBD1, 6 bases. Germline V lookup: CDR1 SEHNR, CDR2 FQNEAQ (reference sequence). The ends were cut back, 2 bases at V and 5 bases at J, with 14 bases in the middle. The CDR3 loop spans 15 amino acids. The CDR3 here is CASSLMGAREDTQYF. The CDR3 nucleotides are TGTGCCAGCAGCTTAATGGGGGCTCGGGAAGATACGCAGTATTTT.

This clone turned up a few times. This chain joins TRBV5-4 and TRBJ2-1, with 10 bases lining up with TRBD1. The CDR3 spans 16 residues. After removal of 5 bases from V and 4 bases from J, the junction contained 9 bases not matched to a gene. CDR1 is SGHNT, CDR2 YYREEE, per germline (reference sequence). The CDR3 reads CASSLPGQGMYNEQFF. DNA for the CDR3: TGTGCCAGCAGTCTACCGGGACAGGGGATGTACAATGAGCAGTTCTTC.

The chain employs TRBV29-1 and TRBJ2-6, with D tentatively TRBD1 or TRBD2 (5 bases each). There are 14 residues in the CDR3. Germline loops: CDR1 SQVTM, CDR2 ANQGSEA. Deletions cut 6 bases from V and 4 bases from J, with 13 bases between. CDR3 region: CSVGAGAGANVLTF. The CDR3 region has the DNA TGCAGCGTGGGAGCTGGGGCCGGGGCCAACGTCCTGACTTTC.

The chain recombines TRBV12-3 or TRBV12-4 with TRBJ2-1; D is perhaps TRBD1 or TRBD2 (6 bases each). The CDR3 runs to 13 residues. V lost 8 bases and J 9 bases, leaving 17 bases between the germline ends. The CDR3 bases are TGTGCCAGCGGCGGCTGGTCGGGGGCTGAGCAGTTCTTC. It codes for CASGGWSGAEQFF.

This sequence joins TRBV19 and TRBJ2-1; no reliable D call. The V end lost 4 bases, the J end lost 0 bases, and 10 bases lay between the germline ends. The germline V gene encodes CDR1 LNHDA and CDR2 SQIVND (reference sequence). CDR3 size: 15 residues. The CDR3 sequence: CASSKASVSYNEQFF. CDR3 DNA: TGTGCCAGTAGTAAGGCTTCCGTCTCCTACAATGAGCAGTTCTTC.

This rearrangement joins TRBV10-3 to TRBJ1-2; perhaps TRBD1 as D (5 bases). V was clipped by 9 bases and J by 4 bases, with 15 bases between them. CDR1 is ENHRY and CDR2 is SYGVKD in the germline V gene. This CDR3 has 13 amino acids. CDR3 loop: CAIQTGGSYGYTF. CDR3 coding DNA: TGTGCCATTCAAACTGGGGGAAGCTATGGCTACACCTTC.

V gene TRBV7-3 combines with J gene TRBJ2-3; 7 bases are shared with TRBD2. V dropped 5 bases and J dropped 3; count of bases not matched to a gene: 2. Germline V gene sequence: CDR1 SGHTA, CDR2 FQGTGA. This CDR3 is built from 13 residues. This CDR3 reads CASSMRGTDTQYF. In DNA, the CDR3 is TGTGCCAGCAGCATGCGGGGGACAGATACGCAGTATTTT.

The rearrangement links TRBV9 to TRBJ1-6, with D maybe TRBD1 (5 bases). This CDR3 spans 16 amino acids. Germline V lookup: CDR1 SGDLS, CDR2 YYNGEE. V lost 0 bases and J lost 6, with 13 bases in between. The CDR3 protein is CASSVASEGLNSPLHF. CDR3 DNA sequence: TGTGCCAGCAGCGTAGCTTCGGAGGGGCTTAATTCACCCCTCCACTTT.

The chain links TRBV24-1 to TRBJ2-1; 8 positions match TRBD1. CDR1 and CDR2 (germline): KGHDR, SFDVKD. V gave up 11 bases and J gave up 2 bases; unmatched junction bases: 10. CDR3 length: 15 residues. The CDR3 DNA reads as TGTGCCAACTACTCTCAGGGGGCCACCTACAATGAGCAGTTCTTC. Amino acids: CANYSQGATYNEQFF.

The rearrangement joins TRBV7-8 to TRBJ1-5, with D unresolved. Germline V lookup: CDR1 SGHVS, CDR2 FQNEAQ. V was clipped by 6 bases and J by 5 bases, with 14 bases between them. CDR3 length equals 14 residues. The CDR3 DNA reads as TGTGCCAGCAGTGGAGGAGGGCTCGATCAGCCCCAGCATTTT. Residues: CASSGGGLDQPQHF.

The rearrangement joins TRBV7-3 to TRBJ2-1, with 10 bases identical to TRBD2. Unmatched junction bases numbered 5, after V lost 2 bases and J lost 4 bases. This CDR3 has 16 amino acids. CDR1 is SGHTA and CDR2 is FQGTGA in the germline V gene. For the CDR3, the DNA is TGTGCCAGCAGCTTATCTAGCGGGAGAGGGTACAATGAGCAGTTCTTC. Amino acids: CASSLSSGRGYNEQFF.

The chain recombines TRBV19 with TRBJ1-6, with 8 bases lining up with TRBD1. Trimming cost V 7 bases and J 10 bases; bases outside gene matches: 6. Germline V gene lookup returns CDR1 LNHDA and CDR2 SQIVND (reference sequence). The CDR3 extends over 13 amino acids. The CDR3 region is CASTRQGRSPLHF. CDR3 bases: TGTGCCAGTACCCGACAGGGGAGGTCACCCCTCCACTTT.

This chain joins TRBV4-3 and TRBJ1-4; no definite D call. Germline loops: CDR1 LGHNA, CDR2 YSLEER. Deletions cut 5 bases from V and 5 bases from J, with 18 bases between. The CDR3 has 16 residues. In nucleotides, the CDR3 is TGCGCCAGCAGCTCAAGTATGTCCGGGCCCAATGAAAAACTGTTTTTT. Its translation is CASSSSMSGPNEKLFF.

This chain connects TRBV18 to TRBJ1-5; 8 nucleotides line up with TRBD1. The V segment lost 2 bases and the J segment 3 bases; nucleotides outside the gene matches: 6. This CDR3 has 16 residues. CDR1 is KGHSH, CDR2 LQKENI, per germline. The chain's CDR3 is CASSPSGDRPNQPQHF. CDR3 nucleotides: TGTGCCAGCTCACCATCCGGGGACAGGCCCAATCAGCCCCAGCATTTT.

CDR3 protein: CASSLAGTGRDTAKNIQYF. The CDR3 region has the DNA TGTGCCAGCAGCTTAGCCGGGACAGGGAGAGATACAGCCAAAAACATTCAGTACTTC. This rearrangement joins TRBV7-2 to TRBJ2-4, with 9 bases that match TRBD1. Trimming removed 0 bases from V and 0 bases from J; junction bases left unmatched: 9. Germline CDR1 reads SGHTA; CDR2 reads FQGNSA. CDR3 length equals 19 residues.

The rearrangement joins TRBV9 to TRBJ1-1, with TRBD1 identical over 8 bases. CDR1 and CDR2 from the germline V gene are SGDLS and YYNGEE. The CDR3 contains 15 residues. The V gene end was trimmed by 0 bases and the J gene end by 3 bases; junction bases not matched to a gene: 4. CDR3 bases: TGTGCCAGCAGCGTAGACGACAGGGGCTACACTGAAGCTTTCTTT. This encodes CASSVDDRGYTEAFF.

The CDR3 protein is CATSDFGAGEFF. The DNA of the CDR3 is TGTGCCACCAGTGATTTCGGCGCTGGGGAGTTCTTC. The V and J genes are TRBV24-1 and TRBJ2-1, with unresolved D. The germline V gene encodes CDR1 KGHDR and CDR2 SFDVKD. V lost 1 base and J 14 bases, leaving 11 bases between the germline ends. The CDR3 totals 12 residues.

The CDR3 here is CASSWNTELGETQYF. The CDR3 bases are TGCGCCAGCAGCTGGAACACGGAATTGGGGGAGACCCAGTACTTC. The chain is built from TRBV5-1 and TRBJ2-5, with D uncertain. The length of the CDR3 is 15 residues. V lost 3 bases, J lost 5 bases, and 17 bases lay in between. The germline V gene has CDR1 SGHRS and CDR2 YFSETQ.

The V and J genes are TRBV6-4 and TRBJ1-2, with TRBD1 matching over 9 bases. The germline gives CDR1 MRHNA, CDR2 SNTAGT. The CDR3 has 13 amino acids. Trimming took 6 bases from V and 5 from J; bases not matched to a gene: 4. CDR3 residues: CASSRDRDYGYTF. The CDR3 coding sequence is TGTGCCAGCAGCCGGGACAGGGATTATGGCTACACCTTC.

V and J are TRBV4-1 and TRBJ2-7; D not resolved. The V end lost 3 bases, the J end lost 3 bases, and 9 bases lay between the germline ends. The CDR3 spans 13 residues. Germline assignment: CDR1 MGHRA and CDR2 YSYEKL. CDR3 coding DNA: TGCGCCAGCAGCCACCCGATTAGCTACGAGCAGTACTTC. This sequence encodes CASSHPISYEQYF.